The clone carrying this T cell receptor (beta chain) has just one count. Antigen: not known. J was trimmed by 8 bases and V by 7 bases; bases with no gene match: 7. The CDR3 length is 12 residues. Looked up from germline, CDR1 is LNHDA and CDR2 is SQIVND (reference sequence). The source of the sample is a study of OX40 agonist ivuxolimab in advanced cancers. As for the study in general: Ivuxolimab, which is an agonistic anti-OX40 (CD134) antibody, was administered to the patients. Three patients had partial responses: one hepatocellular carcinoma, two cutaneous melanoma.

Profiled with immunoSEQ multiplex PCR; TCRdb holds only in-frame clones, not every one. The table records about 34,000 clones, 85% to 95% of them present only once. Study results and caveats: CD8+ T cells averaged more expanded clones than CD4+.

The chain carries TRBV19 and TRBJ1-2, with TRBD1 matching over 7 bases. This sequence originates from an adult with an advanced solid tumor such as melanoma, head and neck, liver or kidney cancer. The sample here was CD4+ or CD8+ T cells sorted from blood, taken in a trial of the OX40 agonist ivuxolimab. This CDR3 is CASKTGAGGYTF. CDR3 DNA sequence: TGTGCCAGTAAAACAGGGGCAGGCGGCTACACCTTC.